This entry lists 20 T cell receptor beta chains sequenced from one sample in a study of human T cells and chemical hapten exposure. The time point: healthy volunteer bleed at 2 weeks. The total RNA was obtained from whole blood that was not fractionated. MiXCR, applied by TCRdb to the RACE reads, yields one record per CDR3 protein. This sample has about 45,000 distinct CDR3 sequences, with 3.5% to 4.5% found just once. The sample consisted of whole blood. Receptors originate from a female donor in good health. Some clones in this sample may be carry-over from other donors' samples.

The chain uses TRBV5-1 and TRBJ1-2, with 8 bases fitting TRBD1. CDR1 and CDR2 from the germline V gene are SGHRS and YFSETQ. CDR3 length: 18 residues. V lost 4 bases to trimming and J lost 2 bases; unmatched junction nucleotides: 16. CDR3 protein: CASSPPPTRTGLNYGYTF. The CDR3 DNA is TGCGCCAGCAGCCCACCCCCGACGAGGACAGGGTTAAACTATGGCTACACCTTC.

This clonotype was found many times. The rearrangement links TRBV11-1 to TRBJ2-3; the D is unclear. Trimming removed 6 bases from V and 7 bases from J, with 14 bases in between. The V gene's germline CDR1 is SGHAT and CDR2 FQDESV (reference sequence). The CDR3 totals 13 residues. The CDR3 spells CASSSQDVHTQYF. CDR3 nucleotides: TGTGCCAGCAGTTCCCAGGACGTACATACGCAGTATTTT.

This clonotype was picked up many times. The rearrangement joins TRBV19 to TRBJ1-4; 10 bases are a match to TRBD1. V dropped 7 bases and J dropped 8; count of bases not matched to a gene: 19. The CDR3 contains 18 residues. In germline, CDR1 is LNHDA, CDR2 SQIVND (reference sequence). The CDR3 loop is CASTLQGQGSYLEEKLFF. In DNA, the CDR3 is TGTGCCAGTACCCTCCAGGGACAGGGGTCCTACCTGGAGGAAAAACTGTTTTTT.

This clonotype was seen a handful of times. V is TRBV12-3 or TRBV12-4 and J is TRBJ1-4; no reliable D call. The CDR3 has 11 residues. V was pared by 3 bases and J by 7 bases, with 3 bases between. For the CDR3, the DNA is TGTGCCAGCAGTTTTAGTGAAAAACTGTTTTTT. Translated: CASSFSEKLFF.

This clonotype was seen many times. The chain joins TRBV30 to TRBJ1-2, with 12 nucleotides matching TRBD1. The CDR3 length is 16 residues. Germline V gene data show CDR1 as GTSNPN and CDR2 as SVGIG (reference sequence). V lost 4 bases and J lost 4; bases outside the gene matches: 10. The CDR3 sequence: CAWNSLGTGGVYGYTF. CDR3 bases: TGTGCCTGGAATTCCTTAGGGACAGGGGGCGTCTATGGCTACACCTTC.

This clonotype was picked up many times. The J gene is TRBJ2-2, the V gene TRBV24-1, with 8 bases that match TRBD1. With V trimmed by 4 bases and J by 3 bases, 3 bases remained unmatched. Per germline, CDR1 KGHDR and CDR2 SFDVKD. The CDR3 is 15 amino acids. The CDR3, as DNA: TGTGCCACCAGTGACGGGACAGGACACACCGGGGAGCTGTTTTTT. It specifies CATSDGTGHTGELFF.

Concerning this clonotype itself: A much larger clone is a single base away; this may be a read error. The chain links TRBV28 to TRBJ2-7; D not resolved. In germline, CDR1 is MDHEN, CDR2 SYDVKM. Between the trimmed V and J ends, which lost 2 bases and 11 bases, there was a span of 22 bases. CDR3 length: 15 amino acids. This chain's CDR3 is CASSLNSRYWRSKYF. In DNA, the CDR3 is TGTGCCAGCAGTTTAAACTCCCGGTATTGGCGGTCTAAGTACTTC.

This clonotype was found a few times. This chain uses TRBV7-8 with TRBJ2-7; 12 bases line up with TRBD2. V was clipped by 4 bases and J by 2 bases; unmatched bases: 3. The CDR3 is made up of 15 amino acids. Germline values: CDR1 SGHVS, CDR2 FQNEAQ. The CDR3 reads CASSSLAGGTYEQYF. As DNA, the CDR3 is TGTGCCAGCAGCTCTCTAGCGGGGGGGACCTACGAGCAGTACTTC. The full variable domain, completed using reference TRBV7-8 and TRBJ2-7, is GAGVSQSPRYKVAKRGQDVALRCDPISGHVSLFWYQQALGQGPEFLTYFQNEAQLDKSGLPSDRFFAERPEGSVSTLKIQRTQQEDSAVYLCASSSLAGGTYEQYFGPGTRLTVT.

The V and J genes are TRBV20-1 and TRBJ2-5; 16 bases are a match to TRBD2. The CDR3 is 17 amino acids. V lost 6 bases, J lost 1 base, and 8 bases stayed unmatched. Per the germline V gene, CDR1 is DFQATT and CDR2 is SNEGSKA (reference sequence). CDR3 DNA sequence: TGCAGTGCGCTCCCCGGGACTAGCGGGGGGGTCCAAGAGACCCAGTACTTC. Translation gives CSALPGTSGGVQETQYF.

To note about this clonotype: Given a much more abundant clone one base away, this may be a read error. The J gene is TRBJ2-3, the V gene TRBV20-1, with a weak D call TRBD1 (6 bases). The CDR3 length is 16 residues. V gave up 3 bases and J gave up 5 bases, with 21 bases separating them. CDR1 is DFQATT, CDR2 SNEGSKA, per germline (reference sequence). In nucleotides, the CDR3 is TGCAGTGCTAGGAATTCCTGGTCAGGGGTTAAAGATACGCAGTATTTT. Its translation is CSARNSWSGVKDTQYF.

By frequency in the sample, this clonotype is medium-sized. The chain has TRBV7-8 and TRBJ2-1; 7 positions agree with TRBD1. The CDR3 is 12 residues long. V lost 4 bases and J lost 7; bases outside the gene matches: 1. Germline V gene lookup returns CDR1 SGHVS and CDR2 FQNEAQ. CDR3 sequence reads: CASSSRGNEQFF. The CDR3, as DNA: TGTGCCAGCAGCTCCAGGGGGAATGAGCAGTTCTTC.

The sample holds a few counts of this clonotype. This chain links TRBV3-1 with TRBJ1-4; 10 positions match TRBD1. Germline values: CDR1 LGHDT, CDR2 YNNKEL (reference sequence). The CDR3 extends over 14 amino acids. Unmatched junction bases numbered 7, after V lost 7 bases and J lost 8 bases. The chain's CDR3 is CASTPRDRGEKLFF. Written as DNA, the CDR3 is TGTGCCAGCACGCCGCGGGACAGGGGCGAAAAACTGTTTTTT.

V is TRBV3-1 and J is TRBJ1-5; D possibly corresponds to TRBD1 (5 bases). The length of the CDR3 is 12 residues. V was pared by 4 bases and J by 7 bases, with 8 bases between. The germline gives CDR1 LGHDT, CDR2 YNNKEL (reference sequence). In DNA form, the CDR3 reads TGTGCCAGCAGCCGCCGGGGGCAGCCCCAGCATTTT. Protein sequence: CASSRRGQPQHF.

This clonotype has a count of ten or more. The genes are TRBV7-9 and TRBJ1-3; 8 bases are shared with TRBD1. This CDR3 is 19 amino acids long. Germline-derived CDR1 and CDR2 are SEHNR and FQNEAQ (reference sequence). Losses at the gene ends were 6 bases for V and 3 bases for J; bases not matched to a gene: 19. CDR3 amino acids: CASRRRTGNHPLYGNTIYF. Here the CDR3 DNA reads TGTGCCAGCAGACGCCGGACAGGGAACCATCCTCTGTATGGAAACACCATATATTTT.

Ten or more counts support this clonotype. The chain carries TRBV28 and TRBJ2-7; 7 bases line up with TRBD1. The CDR3 contains 13 residues. Germline loops: CDR1 MDHEN, CDR2 SYDVKM. V shed 6 bases and J 5 bases; nucleotides not matched to a gene: 7. In DNA form, the CDR3 reads TGTGCCAGCAGACGACAGGGTGTACACGAGCAGTACTTC. As protein: CASRRQGVHEQYF.

In its sample, this clonotype was seen many times. V is TRBV5-1 and J is TRBJ2-3; the match to TRBD2 covers 10 bases. Trimming took 0 bases from V and 2 from J; bases not matched to a gene: 6. Germline CDR1 reads SGHRS; CDR2 reads YFSETQ. CDR3 length equals 17 residues. CDR3 residues: CASSLALAGASTDTQYF. CDR3 sequence (DNA): TGCGCCAGCAGCTTGGCGCTAGCGGGGGCCTCCACAGATACGCAGTATTTT.

Ten or more counts support this clonotype. The V and J genes are TRBV2 and TRBJ1-1, with 7 bases lining up with TRBD1. The CDR3 loop spans 13 amino acids. V shed 4 bases, J shed 1 base, and the junction held 0 bases outside the gene matches. The germline V gene has CDR1 SNHLY and CDR2 FYNNEI. CDR3 DNA: TGTGCCAGCAGTGGACAGGGGAACACTGAAGCTTTCTTT. Amino acids: CASSGQGNTEAFF.

This clonotype was found many times. The genes are TRBV5-5 and TRBJ2-3; no clear D gene. V gave up 1 base and J gave up 2 bases, with 17 bases separating them. Germline-derived CDR1 and CDR2 are SGHKS and YYEKEE (reference sequence). The CDR3 consists of 17 residues. CDR3 sequence reads: CASSLRSRTYDTDTQYF. CDR3 sequence (DNA): TGTGCCAGCAGCTTGCGTTCCCGAACTTACGACACAGATACGCAGTATTTT.

J is TRBJ2-6 and V is TRBV4-2; no clear D. The CDR3 is 17 residues long. V was trimmed by 0 bases and J by 0 bases, leaving 9 bases between them. Germline V gene data show CDR1 as LGHNA and CDR2 as YNFKEQ. CDR3 amino acids: CASSQDHRISGANVLTF. The CDR3 DNA reads as TGTGCCAGCAGCCAAGATCATAGGATCTCTGGGGCCAACGTCCTGACTTTC.

CDR3 loop: CASSVGVSGGAGETQYF. The CDR3 nucleotides read TGTGCCAGCAGCGTAGGCGTTAGCGGGGGGGCGGGAGAGACCCAGTACTTC. The V and J genes are TRBV9 and TRBJ2-5; the match to TRBD2 covers 11 bases. Germline CDR1 and CDR2: SGDLS and YYNGEE. Trimming removed 0 bases from V and 4 bases from J; junction bases left unmatched: 8. The CDR3 runs to 17 residues.